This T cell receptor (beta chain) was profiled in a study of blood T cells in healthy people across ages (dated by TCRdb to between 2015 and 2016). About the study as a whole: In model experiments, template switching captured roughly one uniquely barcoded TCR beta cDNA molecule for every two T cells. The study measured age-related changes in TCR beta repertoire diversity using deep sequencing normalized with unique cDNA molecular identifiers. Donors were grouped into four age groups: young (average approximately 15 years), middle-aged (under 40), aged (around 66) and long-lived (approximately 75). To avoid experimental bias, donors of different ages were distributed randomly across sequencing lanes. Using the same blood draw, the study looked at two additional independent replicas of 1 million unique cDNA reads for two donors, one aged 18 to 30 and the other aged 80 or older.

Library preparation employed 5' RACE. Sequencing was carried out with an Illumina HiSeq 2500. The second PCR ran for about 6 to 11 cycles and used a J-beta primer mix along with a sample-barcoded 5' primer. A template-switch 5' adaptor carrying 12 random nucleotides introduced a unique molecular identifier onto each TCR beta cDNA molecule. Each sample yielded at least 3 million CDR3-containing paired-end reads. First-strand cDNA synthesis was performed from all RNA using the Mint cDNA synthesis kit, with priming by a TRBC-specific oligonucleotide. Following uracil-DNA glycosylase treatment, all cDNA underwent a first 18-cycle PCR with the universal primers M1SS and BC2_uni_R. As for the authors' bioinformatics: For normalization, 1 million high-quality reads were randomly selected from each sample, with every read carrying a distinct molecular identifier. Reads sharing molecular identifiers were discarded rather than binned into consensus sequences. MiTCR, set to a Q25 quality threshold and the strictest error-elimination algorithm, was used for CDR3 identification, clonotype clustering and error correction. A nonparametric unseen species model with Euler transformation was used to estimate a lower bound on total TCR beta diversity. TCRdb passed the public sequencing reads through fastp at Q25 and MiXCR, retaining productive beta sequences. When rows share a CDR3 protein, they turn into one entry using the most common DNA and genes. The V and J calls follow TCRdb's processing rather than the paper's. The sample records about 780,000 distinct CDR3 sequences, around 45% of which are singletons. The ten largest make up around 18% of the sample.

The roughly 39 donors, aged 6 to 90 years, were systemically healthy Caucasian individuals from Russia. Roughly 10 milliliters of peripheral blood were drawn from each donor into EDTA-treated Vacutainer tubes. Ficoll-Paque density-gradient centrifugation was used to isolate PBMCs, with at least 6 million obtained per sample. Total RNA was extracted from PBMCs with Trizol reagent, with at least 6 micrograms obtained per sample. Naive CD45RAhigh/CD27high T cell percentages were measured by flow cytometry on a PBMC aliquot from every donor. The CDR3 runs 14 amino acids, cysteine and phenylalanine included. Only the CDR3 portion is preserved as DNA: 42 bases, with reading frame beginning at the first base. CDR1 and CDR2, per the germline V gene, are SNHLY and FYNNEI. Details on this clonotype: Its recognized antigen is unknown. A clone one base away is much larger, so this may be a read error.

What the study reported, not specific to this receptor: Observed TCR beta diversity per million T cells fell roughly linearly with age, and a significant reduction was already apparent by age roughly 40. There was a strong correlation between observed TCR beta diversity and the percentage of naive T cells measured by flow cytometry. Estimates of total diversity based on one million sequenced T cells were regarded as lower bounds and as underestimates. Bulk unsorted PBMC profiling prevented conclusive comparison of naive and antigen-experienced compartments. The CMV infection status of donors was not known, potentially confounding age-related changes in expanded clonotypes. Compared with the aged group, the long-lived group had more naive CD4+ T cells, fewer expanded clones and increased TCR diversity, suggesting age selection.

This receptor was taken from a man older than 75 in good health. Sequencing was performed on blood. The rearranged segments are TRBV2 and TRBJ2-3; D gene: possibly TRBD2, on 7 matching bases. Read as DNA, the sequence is TGTGCCAGCAGCCTCCTAGGGGGGGTAGATGCGCAGTATTTT. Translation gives CASSLLGGVDAQYF. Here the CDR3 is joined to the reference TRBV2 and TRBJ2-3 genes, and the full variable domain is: EPEVTQTPSHQVTQMGQEVILRCVPISNHLYFYWYRQILGQKVEFLVSFYNNEISEKSEIFDDQFSVERPDGSNFTLKIRSTKLEDSAMYFCASSLLGGVDAQYFGPGTRLTVL.